Listed below are T cell receptor beta chains from one sample, sequenced in a study of blood T cell repertoires in COVID-19. The table came from immunoSEQ multiplex PCR; TCRdb's copy has only in-frame clones and leaves some out. The sample lists around 140,000 clones, around 90% occurring once. Sequencing input: peripheral blood. These receptors all come from a man aged 55 to 70 with active or convalescent COVID-19. The CDR3 runs from the conserved cysteine through the conserved F or W. The D gene is left open where the match is weak. Expanded clones are given a class, and other clones once, few, many or no size at all.

V gene: TRBV9; J gene: TRBJ2-1; D gene: NA; clone size: NA; CDR3 DNA: TGTGCCAGCAGCGTAGAGCCTAGCTACAATGAGCAGTTCTTC; CDR3 protein: CASSVEPSYNEQFF
V gene: TRBV5-1; J gene: TRBJ2-1; D gene: TRBD2; clone size: NA; CDR3 DNA: TGCGCCAGCAGCTTGGTGTCTAGCGGGAGGACTTCCCACAATGAGCAGTTCTTC; CDR3 protein: CASSLVSSGRTSHNEQFF
V gene: TRBV28; J gene: TRBJ2-7; D gene: NA; clone size: NA; CDR3 DNA: TGTGCCAGCAGTTTCGGGGGGCCCTCCAACTACGAGCAGTACTTC; CDR3 protein: CASSFGGPSNYEQYF
V gene: TRBV5-4; J gene: TRBJ2-1; D gene: TRBD2; clone size: NA; CDR3 DNA: TGTGCCAGCAGCTTCCTCGATACTAGCGGGAGGGCTAATGAGCAGTTCTTC; CDR3 protein: CASSFLDTSGRANEQFF
V gene: TRBV12-2; J gene: TRBJ2-2; D gene: NA; clone size: NA; CDR3 DNA: TGTGCCACCTTGGGGGGGATTCGAAACACCGGGGAGCTGTTTTTT; CDR3 protein: CATLGGIRNTGELFF
V gene: TRBV3-1/TRBV3-2; J gene: TRBJ2-5; D gene: TRBD1; clone size: NA; CDR3 DNA: TGTGCCAGCAGCCAAGAGGCCGGCAGGGGGGAGACCCAGTACTTC; CDR3 protein: CASSQEAGRGETQYF
V gene: TRBV28; J gene: TRBJ2-7; D gene: NA; clone size: NA; CDR3 DNA: TGTGCCAGCAGTCCCATTAGTGGGAGCTACGAGCAGTACTTC; CDR3 protein: CASSPISGSYEQYF
V gene: TRBV18; J gene: TRBJ2-5; D gene: NA; clone size: NA; CDR3 DNA: TGTGCCAGCTCACTTACGACAATACAAGAGACCCAGTACTTC; CDR3 protein: CASSLTTIQETQYF
V gene: TRBV6-5; J gene: TRBJ1-5; D gene: NA; clone size: NA; CDR3 DNA: TGTGCCAGCAGTCCCGGGAGCAATCAGCCCCAGCATTTT; CDR3 protein: CASSPGSNQPQHF
V gene: TRBV30; J gene: TRBJ2-1; D gene: NA; clone size: NA; CDR3 DNA: TGTGCCTGGGACCGTGGGCGGACTTCAAGCTCCTACAATGAGCAGTTCTTC; CDR3 protein: CAWDRGRTSSSYNEQFF
V gene: TRBV28; J gene: TRBJ1-1; D gene: NA; clone size: once; CDR3 DNA: TGTGCCAGCAGTTTAGGACAGAAGACTGAAGCTTTCTTT; CDR3 protein: CASSLGQKTEAFF
V gene: TRBV5-6; J gene: TRBJ1-1; D gene: TRBD1; clone size: NA; CDR3 DNA: TGTGCCAGCAGCCGACGGGGACAGGGGGTAGGCGCTGAAGCTTTCTTT; CDR3 protein: CASSRRGQGVGAEAFF
V gene: TRBV18; J gene: TRBJ2-7; D gene: NA; clone size: NA; CDR3 DNA: TGTGCCAGCTCACGAACGTCTGACACGTCCTACGAGCAGTACTTC; CDR3 protein: CASSRTSDTSYEQYF
V gene: TRBV7-8; J gene: TRBJ2-2; D gene: NA; clone size: NA; CDR3 DNA: TGTGCCAGCTGTTTGAAGAAATCGGGATCTGGGGAGCTGTTTTTT; CDR3 protein: CASCLKKSGSGELFF
V gene: TRBV7-8; J gene: TRBJ2-6; D gene: TRBD1; clone size: NA; CDR3 DNA: TGTGCCAGCAGCTTACAACGCACGGACAGGGGGCTGGCTGGGGCCAACGTCCTGACTTTC; CDR3 protein: CASSLQRTDRGLAGANVLTF
V gene: TRBV27; J gene: TRBJ2-2; D gene: TRBD2; clone size: NA; CDR3 DNA: TGTGCCAGCAGTTTGACTAGCGGGAGTTTAACCGGGGAGCTGTTTTTT; CDR3 protein: CASSLTSGSLTGELFF
V gene: TRBV4-1; J gene: TRBJ1-5; D gene: NA; clone size: NA; CDR3 DNA: TGCGCCAGCAGCCAAGATCTGGTAGGGGGGCCCCAGCATTTT; CDR3 protein: CASSQDLVGGPQHF
V gene: TRBV12-3/TRBV12-4; J gene: TRBJ1-3; D gene: NA; clone size: NA; CDR3 DNA: TGTGCCAGCAGTTTATCCGGGAGGTACACCATATATTTT; CDR3 protein: CASSLSGRYTIYF
V gene: TRBV11-2; J gene: TRBJ1-1; D gene: NA; clone size: few; CDR3 DNA: TGTGCCAGCAGCGTCGACCCGGGCAGGGCTGAAGCTTTCTTT; CDR3 protein: CASSVDPGRAEAFF
V gene: TRBV2; J gene: TRBJ2-7; D gene: NA; clone size: NA; CDR3 DNA: TGTGCCAGCAGTGAAGCACTGTTTAGCCCACGCGAGCAGTACTTC; CDR3 protein: CASSEALFSPREQYF
V gene: TRBV6-4; J gene: TRBJ2-1; D gene: TRBD2; clone size: NA; CDR3 DNA: TGTGCCAGCAGTGAAGGGCTAGCGGGCTCCTACAATGAGCAGTTCTTC; CDR3 protein: CASSEGLAGSYNEQFF
V gene: TRBV7-2; J gene: TRBJ2-3; D gene: NA; clone size: NA; CDR3 DNA: TGTGCCAGCAGCTTTACACTAGCACAGATAGCGGATACGCAGTATTTT; CDR3 protein: CASSFTLAQIADTQYF